Reported below is one T cell receptor (beta chain). The target of this receptor is not known. Base qualities are missing; no much larger clone stands one base away. In Seattle, one collaborating source enrolled patients while the infection was active and tracked those patients longitudinally over the course of disease. Collaborating institutions collected whole blood in K2EDTA tubes following their own protocols. For TCRbeta analysis, collaborators shipped samples as frozen whole blood, isolated PBMCs, or DNA extracted from either of those sample types. The data derive from a study of blood T cell repertoires in COVID-19 (dated by TCRdb to between 2020 and 2021). Study-wide context: Samples from collaborators originated in the United States, Italy and Spain and spanned both the acute and convalescent phases of COVID-19. Where available, HLA class I and class II types were taken from metadata supplied by the sample provider and were not determined by assay-based typing. The material from the prospective study consisted of cDNA or gDNA derived from T cells, B-cell-depleted T cells, or PBMCs. The repertoires were released in a freely available public database meant as a resource for research on the immune response to SARS-CoV-2. Subjects who had been exposed to COVID-19, were actively infected with it, or had recovered from it provided the deeply sampled blood TCRbeta repertoires that made up the dataset. The samples were drawn from the first 160 participants of the ongoing ImmuneRACE study and from some 1,300 subjects provided by 6 global collaborators. Sample metadata almost always included a de-identified subject ID, COVID-19 status, age in years and sex. Overall study results and their limits: How much clinical and demographic metadata was included differed by source and by participant, and the metadata was provided uncurated.

Measured from the cysteine to the phenylalanine, the CDR3 is 15 residues long. The retained sequence is limited to the CDR3, 45 bases, with the frame set at the first base. V is trimmed back by 4 bases and J by 6 bases, and the junction contains 5 bases that no gene match accounts for. CDR1 and CDR2, per the germline V gene, are SNHLY and FYNNEI. TCRbeta CDR3 regions were amplified from genomic DNA by means of the immunoSEQ Assay, a bias-controlled multiplex PCR. The original pipeline was this. Nucleated cell counts per sample were estimated from amplification of reference gene primers within the assay. Sequence reads were collapsed and filtered to measure the absolute abundance of every unique TCRbeta CDR3 rearrangement. For each sample, productive Simpson clonality was calculated as the square root of Simpson's diversity index over productive rearrangements. This is the immuneACCESS table as TCRdb keeps it, with only in-frame sequences that have V and J called. A part of the clones is gone; compared with another copy, unresolved V genes explain less than half, and the rest is unexplained. D and trimming were read from the DNA, whereas the V and J calls and clone size are those reported in that table. This sample lists some 350,000 clones; roughly nine tenths were detected once. Around 3% of the sample goes to the ten largest clones.

Recombination joined TRBV2 with TRBJ2-2, and 10 junction bases match TRBD2. This clonotype originated in a woman in her twenties or thirties with COVID-19, enrolled during active disease. The sequenced sample was peripheral blood. The CDR3: CASSGERGGPGELFF. The nucleotide sequence is given as TGTGCCAGCAGTGGGGAGCGGGGGGGCCCCGGGGAGCTGTTTTTT.